This TCR beta chain is from a study of blood T cells in healthy people across ages. This CDR3 contains 13 residues. Trimming took off 4 bases at V and 3 bases at J, with 12 bases between the two ends. Germline V gene sequence: CDR1 DFQATT, CDR2 SNEGSKA (reference sequence). The authors ran a second PCR of roughly 6 to 12 cycles using a sample-barcoded 5' primer and a J-beta primer mix. TCRdb re-called the 5' RACE reads through MiXCR, storing one row per CDR3 protein. The sample shows some 730,000 distinct CDR3 sequences, about a fifth of them seen only once. This clonotype was observed a handful of times.

The receptor's source is a man between 65 and 85 years old in good health. The chain links TRBV20-1 to TRBJ1-1, with D unclear. Sequencing input: blood. Here the CDR3 reads CSAKAFVDTEAFF. The CDR3 DNA follows: TGCAGTGCTAAAGCTTTCGTGGACACTGAAGCTTTCTTT.